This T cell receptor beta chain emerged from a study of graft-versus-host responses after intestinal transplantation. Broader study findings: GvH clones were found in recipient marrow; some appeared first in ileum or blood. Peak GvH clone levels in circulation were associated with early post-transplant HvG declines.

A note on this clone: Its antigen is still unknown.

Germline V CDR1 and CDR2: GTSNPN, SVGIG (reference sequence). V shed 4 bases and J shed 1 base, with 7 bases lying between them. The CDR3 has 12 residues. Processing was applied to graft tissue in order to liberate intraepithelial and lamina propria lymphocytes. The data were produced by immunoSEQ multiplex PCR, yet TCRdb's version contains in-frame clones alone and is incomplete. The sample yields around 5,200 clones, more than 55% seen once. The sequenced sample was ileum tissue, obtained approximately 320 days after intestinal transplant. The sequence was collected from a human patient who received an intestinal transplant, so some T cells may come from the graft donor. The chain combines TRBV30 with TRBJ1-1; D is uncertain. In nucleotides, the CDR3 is TGTGCCTGGATGTCCGCGAACACTGAAGCTTTCTTT. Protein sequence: CAWMSANTEAFF.